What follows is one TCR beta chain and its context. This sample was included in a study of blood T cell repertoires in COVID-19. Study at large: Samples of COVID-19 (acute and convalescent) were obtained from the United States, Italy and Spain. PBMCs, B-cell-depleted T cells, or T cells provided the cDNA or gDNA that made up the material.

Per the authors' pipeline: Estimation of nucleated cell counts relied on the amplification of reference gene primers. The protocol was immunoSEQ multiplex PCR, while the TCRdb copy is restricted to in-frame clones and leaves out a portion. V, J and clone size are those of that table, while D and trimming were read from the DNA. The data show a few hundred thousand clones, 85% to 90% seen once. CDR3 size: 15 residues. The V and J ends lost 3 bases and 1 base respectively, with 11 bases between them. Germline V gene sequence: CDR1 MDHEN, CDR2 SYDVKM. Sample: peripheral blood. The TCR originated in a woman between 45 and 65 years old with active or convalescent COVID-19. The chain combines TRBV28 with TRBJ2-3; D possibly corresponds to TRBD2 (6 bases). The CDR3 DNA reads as TGTGCCAGCAGTTTGATCCTAGCGCGCACAGATACGCAGTATTTT. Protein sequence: CASSLILARTDTQYF.